This paragraph reports one TCR beta chain. Its antigen remains unidentified. Only in-frame clones appear in the TCRdb table, and some are missing; sequencing was by immunoSEQ multiplex PCR. The sample records over 200,000 clones, about nine tenths being singletons. It was the approximately 120-subject validation cohort, separate from the roughly 700-subject first cohort, to which the donors belonged. This sample stems from a study of cytomegalovirus exposure and HLA in healthy donors. The CDR3 sequence is 15 residues long. Germline CDR1 MGHRA, CDR2 YSYEKL. V dropped 4 bases and J dropped 3; count of bases not matched to a gene: 5. Study outcomes and limitations: The study designated 150 to 200 TCR beta chains cytomegalovirus-associated.

The receptor was isolated from a woman between 18 and 29 years old in good health and CMV-seropositive. The chain links TRBV4-1 to TRBJ2-7, with TRBD2 matching over 11 bases. The sample comprised PBMCs. Here the CDR3 reads CASSPRLAGIYEQYF. CDR3 bases: TGCGCCAGCAGCCCCCGACTAGCGGGAATCTACGAGCAGTACTTC.